Reported below is one TCR beta chain. Its antigen is currently unknown. The protocol was immunoSEQ multiplex PCR, while the TCRdb copy is restricted to in-frame clones and leaves out a portion. The sample includes 40,000 to 45,000 clones, 85% to 95% of them seen just once. This record belongs to a study of graft-versus-host responses after intestinal transplantation. Whole-study results and caveats: Early declines in HvG clones that occurred post-transplant were associated with peak circulating GvH clone levels.

The V segment lost 4 bases and the J segment 2 bases; nucleotides outside the gene matches: 12. The V gene's germline CDR1 is SGHDT and CDR2 YYEEEE. The CDR3 totals 19 residues. V gene TRBV5-6 combines with J gene TRBJ2-5, with 15 positions matching TRBD2. This sequence originates from a human donor who was the organ donor for an intestinal transplant. Material: unstimulated CD8+ T cells sorted from spleen or lymph node cells, obtained before transplant. In DNA form, the CDR3 reads TGTGCCAGCAGCCCTATCGGACTAGCGGGGGGGCCTCGTCAAGAGACCCAGTACTTC. Protein sequence: CASSPIGLAGGPRQETQYF.